The T cell receptor (beta chain) described here comes from a study of T-cell memory formation after mild COVID-19. TCRdb analysed the 5' RACE reads with MiXCR anew, one entry per CDR3 protein. The data contain hundreds of thousands of distinct CDR3 sequences, about 17% of them seen just once; the ten biggest clones take up about 22%. The V and J ends lost 0 bases and 8 bases, in that order; junction bases with no gene match: 12. Germline V gene lookup returns CDR1 MGHRA and CDR2 YSYEKL. The CDR3 has 16 amino acids. The rearrangement joins TRBV4-1 to TRBJ1-2; 7 bases fit TRBD1. This receptor was obtained from a man between 18 and 29 years old who had mild COVID-19 (a few samples of this study predate the infection). Cell type and time point are not known. Specimen: PBMCs or a T cell subset sorted from them (not recorded which). The CDR3 DNA reads as TGCGCCAGCAGCCAAGAAACCCATACAGGGGAAGGAGGCTACACCTTC. Translation: CASSQETHTGEGGYTF.